A single sample gave rise to the 32 T cell receptor beta chains below, sequenced in a study of shared clonotypes between healthy human individuals. This table comes from immunoSEQ multiplex PCR, and its TCRdb copy is limited to in-frame clones, with some not included. The sample records approximately 720,000 clones, 92% being singletons. Naive CD8 cells lacked CD45RO and underwent positive selection for CCR7, leaving out terminally differentiated effector memory CD45RA+ cells. What was sequenced was naive CD8+ T cells sorted from blood. These receptors were obtained from a man younger than 45 in good health.

In its sample, this clone was seen once. This rearrangement joins TRBV7-3 to TRBJ2-1, with TRBD2 as a possible D gene (6 bases). CDR1 SGHTA and CDR2 FQGTGA come from the germline V gene. V was pared by 2 bases and J by 2 bases, with 10 bases between. This CDR3 has 15 residues. In nucleotides, the CDR3 is TGTGCCAGCAGCTTATTGGGGGGTACCTACAATGAGCAGTTCTTC. Its translation is CASSLLGGTYNEQFF. Variable domain in full (rest from reference TRBV7-3 and TRBJ2-1): GAGVSQTPSNKVTEKGKYVELRCDPISGHTALYWYRQSLGQGPEFLIYFQGTGAADDSGLPNDRFFAVRPEGSVSTLKIQRTERGDSAVYLCASSLLGGTYNEQFFGPGTRLTVL.

This clone was seen only once. The CDR3, as DNA: TGCGCCAGCAGCCCAACCGGGGCCATCTCTGGGGCCAACGTCCTGACTTTC. Its translation: CASSPTGAISGANVLTF. The V and J genes are TRBV4-1 and TRBJ2-6; either TRBD1 or TRBD2 may fit D (5 bases each). Trimming left V 4 bases short and J 0 bases short, with 13 bases between. There are 17 residues in the CDR3. Germline V gives CDR1 MGHRA, CDR2 YSYEKL.

This clone has more than one count but fewer than ten. The rearrangement links TRBV19 to TRBJ2-2; the D gene is possibly TRBD1 (5 bases). V lost 8 bases, J lost 0 bases, and 10 bases lay in between. The CDR3 is made up of 14 amino acids. CDR1 is LNHDA, CDR2 SQIVND, per germline (reference sequence). CDR3 residues: CASETTANTGELFF. In nucleotides, the CDR3 is TGTGCCAGTGAGACGACAGCGAACACCGGGGAGCTGTTTTTT.

In this sample, this clone turned up once. CDR3 residues: CASSYRDRMEKLFF. CDR3 in DNA: TGTGCCAGCAGCTACCGGGACAGGATGGAAAAACTGTTTTTT. The chain links TRBV7-9 to TRBJ1-4, with TRBD1 matching 8 bases. The germline V gene has CDR1 SEHNR and CDR2 FQNEAQ (reference sequence). The CDR3 length is 14 residues. V trimming: 4 bases; J trimming: 8 bases; junction bases outside the gene matches: 6.

This chain links TRBV6-5 with TRBJ1-2, with TRBD1 matching over 7 bases. Germline CDR1 reads MNHEY; CDR2 reads SVGAGI. V lost 5 bases and J lost 5; bases outside the gene matches: 8. This CDR3 has 14 amino acids. CDR3 nucleotides: TGTGCCAGCAGTACCGGGACAGCAGGTTATGGCTACACCTTC. Translated, it gives CASSTGTAGYGYTF.

The chain combines TRBV14 with TRBJ2-1; 11 bases align to TRBD2. The CDR3 is 15 amino acids. V was pared by 3 bases and J by 9 bases, with 7 bases of the junction left unmatched. CDR1 is SGHDN, CDR2 FVKESK, per germline. The CDR3 spells CASSQGTSGDTEQFF. In DNA, the CDR3 is TGTGCCAGCAGCCAGGGGACTAGCGGAGACACTGAGCAGTTCTTC.

This clone was found once. The chain recombines TRBV4-2 with TRBJ2-7; 7 nucleotides line up with TRBD2. The CDR3 contains 15 residues. The germline V gene has CDR1 LGHNA and CDR2 YNFKEQ. Losses at the gene ends were 1 base for V and 2 bases for J; bases not matched to a gene: 5. The CDR3 region is CASSQGSAGPYEQYF. The CDR3 DNA reads as TGTGCCAGCAGCCAAGGCTCAGCGGGACCCTACGAGCAGTACTTC.

This clone was counted once. The gene calls are TRBV9 and TRBJ2-3; D gene unclear. The V gene lost 0 bases and the J gene lost 1 base, with 3 bases spanning the gap. In germline, CDR1 is SGDLS, CDR2 YYNGEE. The CDR3 totals 13 residues. CDR3 region: CASSVAGTDTQYF. In DNA, the CDR3 is TGTGCCAGCAGCGTAGCCGGCACAGATACGCAGTATTTT.

The rearrangement joins TRBV27 to TRBJ1-6; weak D call: TRBD1 (5 bases). CDR1 and CDR2 (germline): MNHEY, SMNVEV (reference sequence). Between the trimmed V and J ends, which lost 5 bases and 7 bases, there was a span of 9 bases. The CDR3 length is 13 residues. DNA for the CDR3: TGTGCCAGCAGTCCGACAGCGAATTCACCCCTCCACTTT. Translating gives CASSPTANSPLHF.

This clone showed up just once. J is TRBJ2-7 and V is TRBV7-9; D may match TRBD1 or TRBD2 (5 bases each). The germline gives CDR1 SEHNR, CDR2 FQNEAQ (reference sequence). The CDR3 contains 16 residues. V shed 5 bases and J shed 1 base, with 18 bases lying between them. DNA of the CDR3: TGTGCCAGCAGCCCGCCGGGCAGGGAGAGTTCCTACGAGCAGTACTTC. Translating gives CASSPPGRESSYEQYF. Variable domain in full (rest from reference TRBV7-9 and TRBJ2-7): DTGVSQNPRHKITKRGQNVTFRCDPISEHNRLYWYRQTLGQGPEFLTYFQNEAQLEKSRLLSDRFSAERPKGSFSTLEIQRTEQGDSAMYLCASSPPGRESSYEQYFGPGTRLTVT.

This chain joins TRBV5-4 and TRBJ2-2, with D possibly being TRBD2 (5 bases). The CDR3 covers 14 residues. In germline, CDR1 is SGHNT, CDR2 YYREEE (reference sequence). V lost 4 bases, J lost 1 base, and 8 bases lay in between. The CDR3 is CASSVSENTGELFF. CDR3 nucleotides: TGTGCCAGCAGCGTTAGCGAGAACACCGGGGAGCTGTTTTTT.

This sequence joins TRBV27 and TRBJ2-7, with D perhaps matching TRBD2 (5 bases). The CDR3 sequence is 15 residues long. The germline V gene encodes CDR1 MNHEY and CDR2 SMNVEV (reference sequence). Trimming cost V 0 bases and J 4 bases, with 13 bases left between them. Here the CDR3 DNA reads TGTGCCAGCAGTTTATCTGATGGAGGAGCTTACGAGCAGTACTTC. The encoded protein is CASSLSDGGAYEQYF.

The CDR3 reads CATSPGRQPQHF. In DNA, the CDR3 is TGTGCCACCAGCCCAGGGAGACAGCCCCAGCATTTT. The V and J genes are TRBV15 and TRBJ1-5; maybe TRBD1 (5 bases). The ends were cut back, 5 bases at V and 7 bases at J, with 9 bases in the middle. CDR1 LNHNV and CDR2 YYDKDF come from the germline V gene (reference sequence). The CDR3 totals 12 residues. The variable domain in full, completed from reference TRBV15 and TRBJ1-5, reads DAMVIQNPRYQVTQFGKPVTLSCSQTLNHNVMYWYQQKSSQAPKLLFHYYDKDFNNEADTPDNFQSRRPNTSFCFLDIRSPGLGDTAMYLCATSPGRQPQHFGDGTRLSIL.

This chain uses TRBV28 with TRBJ2-5, with 8 bases identical to TRBD2. V gave up 2 bases and J gave up 1 base; unmatched junction bases: 6. This CDR3 spans 16 amino acids. Germline CDR1 is MDHEN and CDR2 is SYDVKM. The CDR3 is CASSLAERELQETQYF. CDR3 in DNA: TGTGCCAGCAGTTTAGCTGAGCGGGAGCTCCAAGAGACCCAGTACTTC.

V is TRBV28 and J is TRBJ2-1; 12 bases map to TRBD2. The CDR3 runs to 18 residues. Germline V lookup: CDR1 MDHEN, CDR2 SYDVKM. The trim removed 2 bases at V and 0 bases at J, leaving 5 bases unmatched. CDR3 loop: CASSLRLAGESSYNEQFF. The CDR3 DNA reads TGTGCCAGCAGTTTAAGACTAGCGGGGGAGAGCTCCTACAATGAGCAGTTCTTC.

The rearrangement uses TRBV7-2 and TRBJ2-1, with 12 bases fitting TRBD2. The junction had 16 bases not matched to a gene; V was cut back by 3 bases and J by 16 bases. Germline loops: CDR1 SGHTA, CDR2 FQGNSA. The CDR3 is 16 amino acids. For the CDR3, the DNA is TGTGCCAGCAGCTTTTTTGGCGGACGACTAGCGGGAGTTCAATTCTTC. It is translated as CASSFFGGRLAGVQFF.

The chain joins TRBV7-7 to TRBJ2-7, with 10 bases identical to TRBD1. The junction had 3 bases not matched to a gene; V was cut back by 5 bases and J by 2 bases. Germline CDR1 and CDR2: SSHAT and FNYEAQ (reference sequence). This CDR3 region has 14 residues. CDR3 coding DNA: TGTGCCAGCAGCGAGGGACAGGGGACCTACGAGCAGTACTTC. Amino acids: CASSEGQGTYEQYF.

The chain combines TRBV27 with TRBJ1-4; D is undetermined. The CDR3 length is 14 residues. CDR1 is MNHEY and CDR2 is SMNVEV in the germline V gene (reference sequence). The V end was cut by 4 bases, the J end by 5 bases, with 11 bases between. The CDR3 spells CASSSLLENEKLFF. The CDR3 bases are TGTGCCAGCAGTTCCCTGCTAGAAAATGAAAAACTGTTTTTT.

The chain is built from TRBV7-9 and TRBJ2-5, with a tentative D call TRBD2 (6 bases). Trimming shortened V by 8 bases and J by 4 bases, and 14 bases separated the two germline ends. Germline-derived CDR1 and CDR2 are SEHNR and FQNEAQ (reference sequence). The CDR3 extends over 13 amino acids. The chain's CDR3 is CASSSGSSETQYF. Here the CDR3 DNA reads TGTGCCAGCTCTTCCGGGAGCTCAGAGACCCAGTACTTC.

The gene calls are TRBV9 and TRBJ1-5; D gene uncertain. CDR3 size: 15 residues. The V end was cut by 1 base, the J end by 0 bases, with 8 bases between. Germline V CDR1 and CDR2: SGDLS, YYNGEE. CDR3 in amino acids: CASSVSSGSNQPQHF. The CDR3 region has the DNA TGTGCCAGCAGCGTATCTTCAGGTAGCAATCAGCCCCAGCATTTT.

This clone has only one observation. A much larger clone differs by one base, so this may be a read error. The chain links TRBV7-9 to TRBJ1-1, with 7 bases aligning to TRBD1. The CDR3 is made up of 13 amino acids. Germline lookup yields CDR1 SEHNR and CDR2 FQNEAQ (reference sequence). The ends lost 4 bases at V and 1 base at J; junction bases unmatched: 0. Here the CDR3 DNA reads TGTGCCAGCAGCTGGACAGGGAACACTGAAGCTTTCTTT. It codes for CASSWTGNTEAFF.

This chain connects TRBV6-5 to TRBJ2-7, with D perhaps given as TRBD1 or TRBD2 (5 bases each). CDR1 is MNHEY, CDR2 SVGAGI, per germline. This CDR3 is 14 amino acids long. Trimming stripped 2 bases from V and 6 bases from J, with 14 bases between. CDR3 sequence: CASSYGGSNSEQYF. The CDR3 region has the DNA TGTGCCAGCAGTTACGGGGGATCTAACTCCGAGCAGTACTTC.

This clone was seen only a few times. At the DNA level, this CDR3 is encoded by other sequences in the same sample as well. The V call is TRBV9, the J call TRBJ2-3; D not certain. This CDR3 has 14 residues. Per the germline V gene, CDR1 is SGDLS and CDR2 is YYNGEE. V lost 0 bases and J 2 bases, leaving 7 bases between the germline ends. The CDR3 DNA is TGTGCCAGCAGCGTAGTTGACTCCACAGATACGCAGTATTTT. Amino acid sequence: CASSVVDSTDTQYF.

J is TRBJ1-1 and V is TRBV19; D unclear. The CDR3 spans 13 residues. The germline V and J ends were trimmed by 3 bases and 7 bases, with 12 bases remaining between them. Germline V lookup: CDR1 LNHDA, CDR2 SQIVND (reference sequence). The CDR3 sequence is CASSMGGPGEAFF. CDR3 nucleotides: TGTGCCAGTAGTATGGGTGGGCCGGGTGAAGCTTTCTTT. The whole variable domain, filled in from reference TRBV19 and TRBJ1-1, reads DGGITQSPKYLFRKEGQNVTLSCEQNLNHDAMYWYRQDPGQGLRLIYYSQIVNDFQKGDIAEGYSVSREKKESFPLTVTSAQKNPTAFYLCASSMGGPGEAFFGQGTRLTVV.

J is TRBJ2-3 and V is TRBV28, with 8 bases that match TRBD2. The J segment lost 4 bases and the V segment lost 5 bases, leaving 17 bases of the junction unmatched. The CDR3 sequence is 18 residues long. Germline-derived CDR1 and CDR2 are MDHEN and SYDVKM. The CDR3 protein is CASSVPLVGSGKADTQYF. CDR3 nucleotides: TGTGCCAGCAGTGTCCCCTTAGTAGGTAGCGGGAAGGCAGATACGCAGTATTTT.

The V call is TRBV28, the J call TRBJ2-2, with D hard to call. The V gene lost 7 bases and the J gene lost 6 bases, with 15 bases spanning the gap. The CDR3 spans 14 residues. Germline V CDR1 and CDR2: MDHEN, SYDVKM. The CDR3 reads CASTEGRWAGELFF. CDR3 sequence (DNA): TGTGCCAGCACCGAAGGCCGGTGGGCCGGGGAGCTGTTTTTT.

V and J are TRBV6-1 and TRBJ2-1, with TRBD2 matching 11 bases. The CDR3 is 15 residues long. V lost 2 bases and J lost 9; bases outside the gene matches: 6. CDR1 MNHNS and CDR2 SASEGT come from the germline V gene. The CDR3 nucleotides are TGTGCCAGCAGTGAATTTAGCGGGAGGGCCGGTGAGCAGTTCTTC. It translates to CASSEFSGRAGEQFF.

V is TRBV29-1 and J is TRBJ1-4; D is undetermined. The CDR3 length is 14 residues. Deletions cut 7 bases from V and 4 bases from J, with 16 bases between. Per germline, CDR1 SQVTM and CDR2 ANQGSEA. In nucleotides, the CDR3 is TGCAGCGCGATCGGTCACCGGGGTAATGAAAAACTGTTTTTT. The encoded protein is CSAIGHRGNEKLFF.

This clone occurred a few times. The chain recombines TRBV7-7 with TRBJ2-5, with D perhaps being TRBD1 or TRBD2 (6 bases each). V was clipped by 5 bases and J by 5 bases, with 21 bases between them. Germline values: CDR1 SSHAT, CDR2 FNYEAQ (reference sequence). This CDR3 is built from 16 residues. The CDR3 nucleotides read TGTGCCAGCAGCCGGACGGGGGCGCGGTCCGCGGAGACCCAGTACTTC. It specifies CASSRTGARSAETQYF.

The chain recombines TRBV6-1 with TRBJ2-7; no clear D. Trimming removed 8 bases from V and 3 bases from J, with 8 bases in between. CDR3 length: 11 residues. The germline V gene encodes CDR1 MNHNS and CDR2 SASEGT. The CDR3: CASHTLYEQYF. The DNA for the CDR3 is TGTGCCAGCCACACCCTCTACGAGCAGTACTTC.

The V call is TRBV5-1, the J call TRBJ2-5; TRBD1 agrees at 10 bases. The CDR3 is made up of 15 amino acids. Per germline, CDR1 SGHRS and CDR2 YFSETQ. V lost 4 bases to trimming and J lost 2 bases; unmatched junction nucleotides: 5. The CDR3 coding sequence is TGCGCCAGCAGCACGGGACAGGGGCCGCAAGAGACCCAGTACTTC. Its protein is CASSTGQGPQETQYF.

The chain links TRBV28 to TRBJ2-6; D perhaps matches TRBD1 (6 bases). There are 20 residues in the CDR3. Trimming removed 3 bases at V and 3 bases at J, with 24 bases between. Germline V CDR1 and CDR2: MDHEN, SYDVKM. This CDR3 reads CASSFRAGQSRASGANVLTF. The CDR3 DNA reads as TGTGCCAGCAGTTTCCGGGCCGGACAGTCCCGAGCTAGTGGGGCCAACGTCCTGACTTTC.